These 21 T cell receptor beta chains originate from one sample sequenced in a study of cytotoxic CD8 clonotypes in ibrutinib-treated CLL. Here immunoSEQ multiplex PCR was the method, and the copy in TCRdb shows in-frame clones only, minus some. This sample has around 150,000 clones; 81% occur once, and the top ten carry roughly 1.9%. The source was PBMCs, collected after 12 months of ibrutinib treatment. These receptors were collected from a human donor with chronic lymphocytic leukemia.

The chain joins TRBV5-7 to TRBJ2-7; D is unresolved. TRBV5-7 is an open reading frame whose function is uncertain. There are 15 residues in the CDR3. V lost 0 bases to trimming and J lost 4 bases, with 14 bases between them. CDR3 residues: CASSLDSPNHYEQYF. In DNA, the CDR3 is TGTGCCAGCAGCTTGGACAGCCCCAACCATTACGAGCAGTACTTC.

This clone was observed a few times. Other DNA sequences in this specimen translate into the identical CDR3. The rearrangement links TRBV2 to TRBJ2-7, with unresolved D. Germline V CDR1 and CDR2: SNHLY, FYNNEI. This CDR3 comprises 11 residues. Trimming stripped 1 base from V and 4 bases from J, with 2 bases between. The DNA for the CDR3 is TGTGCCAGCAGTGAAGTTTACGAGCAGTACTTC. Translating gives CASSEVYEQYF. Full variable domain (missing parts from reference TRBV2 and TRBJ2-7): EPEVTQTPSHQVTQMGQEVILRCVPISNHLYFYWYRQILGQKVEFLVSFYNNEISEKSEIFDDQFSVERPDGSNFTLKIRSTKLEDSAMYFCASSEVYEQYFGPGTRLTVT.

CDR3 amino acids: CATADRGGPPGNTIYF. DNA for the CDR3: TGTGCCACCGCTGACAGGGGGGGCCCACCTGGAAACACCATATATTTT. The chain is built from TRBV28 and TRBJ1-3; 9 nucleotides line up with TRBD1. The CDR3 sequence is 16 residues long. CDR1 MDHEN and CDR2 SYDVKM come from the germline V gene. The J segment lost 2 bases and the V segment lost 10 bases, leaving 12 bases of the junction unmatched.

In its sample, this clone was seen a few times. CDR3 bases: TGTGCCAGCACTCCGGGACTAGCGGGTACCCAGTACTTC. Translating it yields CASTPGLAGTQYF. The rearrangement links TRBV25-1 to TRBJ2-5; 12 nucleotides match TRBD2. Germline V gene data show CDR1 as MGHDK and CDR2 as SYGVNS. Trimming took 7 bases from V and 8 from J; bases not matched to a gene: 5. The CDR3 length is 13 residues.

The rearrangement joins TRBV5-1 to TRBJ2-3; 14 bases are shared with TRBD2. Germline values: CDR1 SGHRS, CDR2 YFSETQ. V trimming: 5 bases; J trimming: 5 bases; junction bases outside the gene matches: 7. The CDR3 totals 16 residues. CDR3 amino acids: CASRPLGLAGGDTQYF. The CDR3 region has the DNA TGCGCCAGCAGACCCCTCGGACTAGCGGGGGGAGATACGCAGTATTTT.

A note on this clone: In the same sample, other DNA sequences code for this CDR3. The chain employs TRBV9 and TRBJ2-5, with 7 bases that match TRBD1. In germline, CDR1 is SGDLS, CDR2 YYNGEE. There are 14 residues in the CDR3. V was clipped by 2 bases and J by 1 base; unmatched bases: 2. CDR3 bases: TGTGCCAGCAGCGTCAACAGGGGCCAAGAGACCCAGTACTTC. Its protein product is CASSVNRGQETQYF.

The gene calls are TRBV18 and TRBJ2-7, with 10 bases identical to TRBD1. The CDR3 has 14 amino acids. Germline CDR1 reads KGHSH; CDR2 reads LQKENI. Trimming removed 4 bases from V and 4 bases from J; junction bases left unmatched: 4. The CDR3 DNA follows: TGTGCCAGCTCACAGGACAGGGGGGTGTACGAGCAGTACTTC. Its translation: CASSQDRGVYEQYF.

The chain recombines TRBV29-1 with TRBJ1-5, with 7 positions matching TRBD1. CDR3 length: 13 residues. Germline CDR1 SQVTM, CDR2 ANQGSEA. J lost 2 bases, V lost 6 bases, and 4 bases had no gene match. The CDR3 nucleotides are TGCAGCGTCACAGGGGACGGCAATCAGCCCCAGCATTTT. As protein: CSVTGDGNQPQHF. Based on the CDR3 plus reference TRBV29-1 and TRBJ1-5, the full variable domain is SAVISQKPSRDICQRGTSLTIQCQVDSQVTMMFWYRQQPGQSLTLIATANQGSEATYESGFVIDKFPISRPNLTFSTLTVSNMSPEDSSIYLCSVTGDGNQPQHFGDGTRLSIL.

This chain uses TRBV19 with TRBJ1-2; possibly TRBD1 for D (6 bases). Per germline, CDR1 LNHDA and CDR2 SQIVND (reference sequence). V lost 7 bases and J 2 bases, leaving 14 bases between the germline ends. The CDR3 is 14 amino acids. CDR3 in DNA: TGTGCCAGTACATTTTGGGGGCGGAACTATGGCTACACCTTC. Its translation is CASTFWGRNYGYTF.

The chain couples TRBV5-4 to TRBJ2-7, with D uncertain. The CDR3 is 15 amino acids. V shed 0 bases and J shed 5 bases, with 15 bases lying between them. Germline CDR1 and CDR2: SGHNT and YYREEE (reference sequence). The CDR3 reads CASSLASSIVHEQYF. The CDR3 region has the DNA TGTGCCAGCAGCTTGGCGTCTTCGATAGTCCACGAGCAGTACTTC.

The DNA of the CDR3 is TGTGCCAGCAGACACTCTCCCTCTTATGGCTACACCTTC. This encodes CASRHSPSYGYTF. V gene TRBV28 combines with J gene TRBJ1-2; no reliable D call. The V gene lost 6 bases and the J gene lost 5 bases, with 13 bases spanning the gap. Germline V CDR1 and CDR2: MDHEN, SYDVKM. CDR3 size: 13 residues.

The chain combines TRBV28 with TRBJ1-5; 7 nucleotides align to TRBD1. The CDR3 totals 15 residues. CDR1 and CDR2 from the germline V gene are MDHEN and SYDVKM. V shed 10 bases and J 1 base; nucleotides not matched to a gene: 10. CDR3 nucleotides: TGTGCCACAATAGGGGGGACAGTCAGCAATCAGCCCCAGCATTTT. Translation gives CATIGGTVSNQPQHF.

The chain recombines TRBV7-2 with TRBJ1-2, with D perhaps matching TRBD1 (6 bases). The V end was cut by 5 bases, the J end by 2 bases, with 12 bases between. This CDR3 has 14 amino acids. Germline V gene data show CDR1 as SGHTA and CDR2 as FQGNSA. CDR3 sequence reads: CASSRFRGNYGYTF. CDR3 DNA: TGTGCCAGCAGCCGATTCAGGGGAAACTATGGCTACACCTTC.

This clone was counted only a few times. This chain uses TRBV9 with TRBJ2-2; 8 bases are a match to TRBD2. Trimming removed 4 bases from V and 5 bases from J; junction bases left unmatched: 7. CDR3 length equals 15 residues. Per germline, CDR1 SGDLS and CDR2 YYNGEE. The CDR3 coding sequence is TGTGCCAGCAGCCCGACCAGCGGGGGAACCGGGGAGCTGTTTTTT. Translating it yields CASSPTSGGTGELFF.

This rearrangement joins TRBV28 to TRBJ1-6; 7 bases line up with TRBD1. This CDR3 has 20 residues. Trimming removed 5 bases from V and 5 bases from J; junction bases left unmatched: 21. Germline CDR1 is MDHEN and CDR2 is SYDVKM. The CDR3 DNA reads TGTGCCAGCAGTACTACTACAGGGGTTGTACATGTAGGCAATAATTCACCCCTCCACTTT. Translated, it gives CASSTTTGVVHVGNNSPLHF.

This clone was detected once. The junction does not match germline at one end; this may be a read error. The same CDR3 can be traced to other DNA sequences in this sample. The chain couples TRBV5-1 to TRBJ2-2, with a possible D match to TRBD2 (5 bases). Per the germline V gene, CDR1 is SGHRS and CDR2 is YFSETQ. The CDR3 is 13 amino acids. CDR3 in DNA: TGCGCCAGCAGCCCACTCTTCACCGGGGAGTTGTTTTTT. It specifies CASSPLFTGELFF.

CDR3 amino acids: CASSPNRVEAFF. The CDR3 DNA reads as TGTGCCAGCTCACCAAATCGGGTTGAAGCTTTCTTT. The chain combines TRBV18 with TRBJ1-1; D is unclear. The V gene's germline CDR1 is KGHSH and CDR2 LQKENI. V was pared by 2 bases and J by 7 bases, with 8 bases between. The CDR3 is made up of 12 amino acids.

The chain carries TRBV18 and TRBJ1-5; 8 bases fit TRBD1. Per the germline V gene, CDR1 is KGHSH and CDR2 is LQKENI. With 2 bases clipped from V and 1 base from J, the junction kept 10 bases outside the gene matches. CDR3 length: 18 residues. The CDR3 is CASSPMPPTGVSNQPQHF. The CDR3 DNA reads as TGTGCCAGCTCACCAATGCCGCCGACAGGGGTCAGCAATCAGCCCCAGCATTTT.

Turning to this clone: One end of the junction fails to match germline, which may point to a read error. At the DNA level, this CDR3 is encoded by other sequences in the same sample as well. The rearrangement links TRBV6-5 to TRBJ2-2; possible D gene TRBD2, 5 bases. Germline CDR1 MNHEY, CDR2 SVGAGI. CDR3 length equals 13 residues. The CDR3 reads CASRPQPVGELFF. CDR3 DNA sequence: TGTGCCAGCAGGCCTCAACCAGTCGGGGAGCTGTTTTTC.

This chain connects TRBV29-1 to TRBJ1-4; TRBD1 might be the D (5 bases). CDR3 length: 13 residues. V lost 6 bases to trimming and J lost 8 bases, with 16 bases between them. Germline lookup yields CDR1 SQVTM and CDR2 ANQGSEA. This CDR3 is CSVGTPFQEKLFF. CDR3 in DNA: TGCAGCGTCGGGACCCCGTTTCAGGAAAAACTGTTTTTT. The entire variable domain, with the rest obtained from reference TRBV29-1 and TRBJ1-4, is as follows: SAVISQKPSRDICQRGTSLTIQCQVDSQVTMMFWYRQQPGQSLTLIATANQGSEATYESGFVIDKFPISRPNLTFSTLTVSNMSPEDSSIYLCSVGTPFQEKLFFGSGTQLSVL.

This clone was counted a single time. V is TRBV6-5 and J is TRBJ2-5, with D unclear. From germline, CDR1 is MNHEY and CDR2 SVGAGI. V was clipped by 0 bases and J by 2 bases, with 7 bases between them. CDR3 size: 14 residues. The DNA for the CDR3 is TGTGCCAGCAGTTACTCCCAGGCACAAGAGACCCAGTACTTC. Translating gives CASSYSQAQETQYF.